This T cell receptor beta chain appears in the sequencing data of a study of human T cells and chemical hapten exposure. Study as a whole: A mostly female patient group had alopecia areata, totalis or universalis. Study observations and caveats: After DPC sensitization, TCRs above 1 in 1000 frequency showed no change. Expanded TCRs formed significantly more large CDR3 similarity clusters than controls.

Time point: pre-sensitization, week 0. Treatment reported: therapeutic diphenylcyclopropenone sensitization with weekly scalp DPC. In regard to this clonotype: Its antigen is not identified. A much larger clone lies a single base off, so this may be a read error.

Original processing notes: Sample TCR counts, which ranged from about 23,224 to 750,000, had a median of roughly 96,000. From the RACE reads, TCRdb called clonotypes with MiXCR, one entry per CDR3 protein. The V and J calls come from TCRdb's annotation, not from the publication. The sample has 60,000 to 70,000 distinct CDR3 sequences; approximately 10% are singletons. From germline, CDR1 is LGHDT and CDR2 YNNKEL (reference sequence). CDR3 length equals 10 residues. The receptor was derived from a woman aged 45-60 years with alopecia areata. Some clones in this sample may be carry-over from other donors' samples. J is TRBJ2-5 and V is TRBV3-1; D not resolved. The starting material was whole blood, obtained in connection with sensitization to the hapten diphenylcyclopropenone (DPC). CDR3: CVSSQETQYF. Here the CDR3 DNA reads TGTGTCAGCAGCCAGGAGACCCAGTACTTC.